A selection of T cell receptor beta chains follows, all from one sample in a study of CD8 T cells in ankylosing spondylitis. MiXCR, run by TCRdb on the 5' RACE reads, gives a single entry per CDR3 protein. The repertoire holds about 250,000 distinct CDR3 sequences, 18% seen once, with approximately 32% in the top ten. Sample: blood, either unsorted or a sorted T cell fraction (not recorded which). These receptors were collected from a male donor with ankylosing spondylitis or in good health (not recorded which). CDR3s include the opening cysteine and the closing phenylalanine or tryptophan. The D gene is left open where the match is weak. Clone sizes are given selectively: once, few, many, or a class where the clone is expanded.

>TRBJ2-5|TRBD1|NA|TRBV27
CASSSDRAAETQYF
TGTGCCAGCAGCTCAGACAGGGCCGCGGAGACCCAGTACTTC
>TRBJ2-5|TRBD1|many|TRBV24-1
CATSDPGQGSVETQYF
TGTGCCACCAGTGACCCCGGACAGGGGTCTGTAGAGACCCAGTACTTC
>TRBJ2-7|TRBD1|many|TRBV9
CASDMGPGQSYSYEQYF
TGTGCCAGCGATATGGGACCGGGACAGTCATACTCCTACGAGCAGTACTTC
>TRBJ1-5|TRBD1|NA|TRBV4-1
CASSQVGQADQPQHF
TGCGCCAGCAGCCAAGTCGGACAGGCTGATCAGCCCCAGCATTTT
>TRBJ2-7|NA|few|TRBV12-3/TRBV12-4
CASRRGSGYEQYF
TGTGCCAGCAGGCGTGGGAGCGGTTACGAGCAGTACTTC
>TRBJ1-1|NA|NA|TRBV20-1
CSATGGRNTEAFF
TGCAGTGCTACGGGGGGCCGGAACACTGAAGCTTTCTTT
>TRBJ2-2|NA|NA|TRBV29-1
CSVEDTLNTGELFF
TGCAGCGTTGAGGACACCCTGAACACCGGGGAGCTGTTTTTT
>TRBJ2-1|TRBD2|NA|TRBV13
CASSLGLAGVAYNEQFF
TGTGCCAGCAGCTTAGGCCTAGCGGGAGTTGCCTACAATGAGCAGTTCTTC
>TRBJ2-7|NA|NA|TRBV29-1
CSVVDLPVYEQYF
TGCAGCGTTGTCGATTTACCCGTCTACGAGCAGTACTTC
>TRBJ2-1|NA|NA|TRBV6-1
CAIQLRDYNEQFF
TGTGCCATCCAACTCCGGGACTACAATGAGCAGTTCTTC
>TRBJ2-4|NA|NA|TRBV20-1
CSANPTALLAKNIQYF
TGCAGTGCTAATCCGACAGCCCTCCTAGCCAAAAACATTCAGTACTTC
>TRBJ2-7|TRBD2|NA|TRBV29-1
CSVEDVEGGYEQYF
TGCAGCGTTGAAGATGTGGAGGGAGGGTACGAGCAGTACTTC
>TRBJ2-5|TRBD1|NA|TRBV6-1
CASGLIPGDSQETQYF
TGTGCCAGCGGTCTAATCCCCGGGGACAGTCAAGAGACCCAGTACTTC
>TRBJ1-4|TRBD1|few|TRBV7-9
CASSQGVGTEKLFF
TGTGCCAGCAGCCAGGGGGTTGGGACGGAAAAACTGTTTTTT
>TRBJ2-7|TRBD1|few|TRBV2
CASSEWPPAGTGGLYF
TGTGCCAGCAGTGAATGGCCCCCAGCAGGGACAGGGGGCCTGTACTTC
>TRBJ2-3|NA|once|TRBV7-9
CASSSLLEGTQYF
TGTGCCAGCAGCTCATTATTGGAGGGTACGCAGTATTTT
>TRBJ2-7|NA|NA|TRBV29-1
CSVVWGPYEQYF
TGCAGCGTTGTTTGGGGCCCCTACGAGCAGTACTTC
>TRBJ2-2|NA|NA|TRBV4-3
CASSQESLGTGELFF
TGCGCCAGCAGCCAGGAAAGTTTGGGGACCGGGGAGCTGTTTTTT
>TRBJ2-2|TRBD1|many|TRBV12-3/TRBV12-4
CASIPGQGNTGELFF
TGTGCCAGCATCCCGGGACAGGGGAACACCGGGGAGCTGTTTTTT
>TRBJ2-1|NA|NA|TRBV7-8
CASSPHSTALSNEQFF
TGTGCCAGCAGCCCACACTCGACAGCCCTCTCCAATGAGCAGTTCTTC
>TRBJ2-7|NA|few|TRBV27
CASSLLPSAHEQYF
TGTGCCAGCAGTTTATTACCGTCGGCTCACGAGCAGTACTTC
>TRBJ1-3|NA|NA|TRBV11-2
CASRLLEGQDTIYF
TGTGCCAGCAGGTTGTTGGAGGGGCAAGACACCATATATTTT
>TRBJ1-2|NA|few|TRBV14
CASSQYPVGTANNYGYTF
TGTGCCAGCAGCCAATATCCTGTGGGGACCGCCAACAACTATGGCTACACCTTC
>TRBJ2-7|TRBD2|many|TRBV6-2/TRBV6-3
CASSATGLAGSYEQYF
TGTGCCAGCAGTGCGACGGGACTAGCGGGATCCTACGAGCAGTACTTC
>TRBJ2-5|NA|NA|TRBV20-1
CSARDAFQETQYF
TGCAGTGCTAGAGATGCCTTTCAAGAGACCCAGTACTTC
>TRBJ2-3|TRBD2|NA|TRBV9
CASSAVAGEADTQYF
TGTGCCAGCAGCGCCGTAGCGGGAGAGGCAGATACGCAGTATTTT
>TRBJ2-7|NA|many|TRBV29-1
CSVDVQSSYEQYF
TGCAGCGTTGACGTCCAGAGCTCCTACGAGCAGTACTTC
>TRBJ2-7|NA|NA|TRBV20-1
CSARDWSSYEQYF
TGCAGTGCTAGAGACTGGAGCTCCTACGAGCAGTACTTC
>TRBJ1-4|NA|few|TRBV7-8
CASSLGGDAEKLFF
TGTGCCAGCAGCTTAGGGGGGGACGCTGAAAAACTGTTTTTT
>TRBJ2-7|TRBD2|few|TRBV6-2/TRBV6-3
CASSSTFPRLAGSYEQYF
TGTGCCAGCAGCTCAACTTTTCCTAGACTAGCGGGTTCCTACGAGCAGTACTTC
>TRBJ1-1|NA|few|TRBV27
CASSLSPGMNTEAFF
TGTGCCAGCAGTTTATCCCCAGGGATGAACACTGAAGCTTTCTTT
>TRBJ1-2|NA|NA|TRBV6-1
CASSEYASNYGYTF
TGTGCCAGCAGTGAATACGCGTCTAACTATGGCTACACCTTC
>TRBJ2-1|TRBD2|few|TRBV5-1
CASSSGTSGNDEQFF
TGCGCCAGCAGCTCAGGGACTAGCGGGAATGATGAGCAGTTCTTC
>TRBJ2-7|TRBD2|few|TRBV6-2/TRBV6-3
CASSFWTSGSHLTEQYF
TGTGCCAGCAGTTTTTGGACTAGCGGGAGCCATTTAACGGAGCAGTACTTC
>TRBJ2-1|NA|NA|TRBV6-1
CASGIRGLNEQFF
TGTGCCAGCGGGATCCGGGGCCTAAATGAGCAGTTCTTC
>TRBJ2-3|TRBD2|NA|TRBV12-3/TRBV12-4
CASSDGSSGSHTQYF
TGTGCCAGCAGCGACGGGTCCAGCGGGAGTCATACGCAGTATTTT
>TRBJ2-7|TRBD1|many|TRBV29-1
CSVVSGTEPYEQYF
TGCAGCGTTGTCTCCGGGACAGAACCCTACGAGCAGTACTTC
>TRBJ2-3|TRBD2|few|TRBV9
CASSVASGESTDTQYF
TGTGCCAGCAGCGTAGCTAGCGGGGAAAGCACAGATACGCAGTATTTT
>TRBJ2-7|NA|many|TRBV5-1
CASSPDHSYEQYF
TGCGCCAGCAGCCCCGACCACTCCTACGAGCAGTACTTC
>TRBJ2-7|NA|few|TRBV12-3/TRBV12-4
CASSTGFYEQYF
TGTGCCAGCAGCACAGGGTTCTACGAGCAGTACTTC
>TRBJ2-1|TRBD2|NA|TRBV7-7
CASSLAGGREMGEQFF
TGTGCTAGCAGCTTAGCTGGAGGGAGGGAGATGGGTGAGCAGTTCTTC
>TRBJ2-3|TRBD1|NA|TRBV29-1
CSVLTGSTDTQYF
TGCAGCGTCCTGACAGGGAGCACAGATACGCAGTATTTT
>TRBJ1-3|NA|NA|TRBV5-6
CASSLGAATSGNTIYF
TGTGCCAGCAGCTTGGGGGCAGCCACCTCTGGAAACACCATATATTTT
>TRBJ1-6|NA|few|TRBV6-5
CASSFLLPGQYSPLHF
TGTGCCAGCAGTTTCCTCCTCCCGGGACAATATTCACCCCTCCACTTT
>TRBJ2-1|NA|NA|TRBV28
CASSPLSGPRYNEQFF
TGTGCCAGCAGCCCGCTGAGTGGGCCGCGTTACAATGAGCAGTTCTTC
>TRBJ2-3|NA|few|TRBV12-3/TRBV12-4
CASSLAQGSTDTQYF
TGTGCCAGCAGTTTAGCACAGGGTAGCACAGATACGCAGTATTTT
>TRBJ2-1|NA|NA|TRBV27
CASSLYSPGAYNEQFF
TGTGCCAGCAGTTTATATAGCCCGGGAGCCTACAATGAGCAGTTCTTC
>TRBJ1-1|NA|few|TRBV4-3
CASSRGLGGQDTEAFF
TGCGCCAGCAGCAGGGGTCTAGGGGGTCAGGACACTGAAGCTTTCTTT
>TRBJ2-3|NA|once|TRBV5-4
CASSLREGTDTQYF
TGTGCCAGCAGCTTGAGGGAAGGCACAGATACGCAGTATTTT
>TRBJ2-7|TRBD1|few|TRBV6-5
CASSLRQGSYEQYF
TGTGCCAGCAGTCTACGACAGGGGAGCTACGAGCAGTACTTC
>TRBJ1-6|NA|many|TRBV20-1
CSARDPGGAEPNSPLHF
TGCAGTGCTAGAGACCCTGGGGGGGCAGAACCTAATTCACCCCTCCACTTT
>TRBJ2-3|NA|NA|TRBV20-1
CSANSRDPTSTDTQYF
TGCAGTGCTAACAGCCGGGACCCAACTAGCACAGATACGCAGTATTTT
>TRBJ1-2|NA|few|TRBV12-3/TRBV12-4
CASSLGRGYTF
TGTGCCAGCAGTTTAGGGCGGGGCTACACCTTC
>TRBJ2-1|NA|many|TRBV12-3/TRBV12-4
CASSKTGYNEQFF
TGTGCCAGCAGTAAAACAGGGTACAATGAGCAGTTCTTC
>TRBJ2-7|NA|few|TRBV28
CASSPPGTLPYEQYF
TGTGCCAGCTCCCCCCCCGGGACATTGCCCTACGAGCAGTACTTC